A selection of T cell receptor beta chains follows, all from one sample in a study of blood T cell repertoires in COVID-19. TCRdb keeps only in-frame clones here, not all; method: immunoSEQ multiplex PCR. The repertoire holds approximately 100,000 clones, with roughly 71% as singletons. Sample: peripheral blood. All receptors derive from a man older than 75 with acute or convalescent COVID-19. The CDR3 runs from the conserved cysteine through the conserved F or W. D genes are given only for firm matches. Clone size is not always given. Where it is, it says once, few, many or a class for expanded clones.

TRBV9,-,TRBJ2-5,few,CASSVTSRGQETQYF,TGTGCCAGCAGCGTCACTAGTAGGGGGCAAGAGACCCAGTACTTC
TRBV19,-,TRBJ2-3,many,CASSMVHLSDTQYF,TGTGCCAGTAGTATGGTCCACCTATCAGATACGCAGTATTTT
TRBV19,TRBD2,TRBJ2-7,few,CASSPRLAGSSFYEQYF,TGTGCCAGTAGTCCGCGACTAGCGGGAAGTTCGTTCTACGAGCAGTACTTC
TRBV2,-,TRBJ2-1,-,CASKSSSSGEQFF,TGTGCCAGCAAGAGTTCCAGTTCAGGTGAGCAGTTCTTC
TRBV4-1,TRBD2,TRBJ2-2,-,CASSQEGTWRERYTGELFF,TGCGCCAGCAGCCAAGAGGGGACCTGGCGGGAGAGATACACCGGGGAGCTGTTTTTT
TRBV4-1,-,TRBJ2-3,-,CASSLPLASTTDTQYF,TGCGCCAGCAGCCTACCCCTAGCGTCTACGACTGATACGCAGTATTTT
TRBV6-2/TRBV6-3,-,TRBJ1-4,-,CASSSLTGTNEKLFF,TGTGCCAGCAGTTCCTTGACAGGTACTAATGAAAAACTGTTTTTT
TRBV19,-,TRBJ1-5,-,CASSVALQAGSNQPQHF,TGTGCCAGTAGTGTCGCCTTACAGGCCGGGAGCAATCAGCCCCAGCATTTT
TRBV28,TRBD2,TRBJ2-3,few,CASTLSGRATDTQYF,TGTGCCAGCACCCTTAGCGGGAGGGCGACAGATACGCAGTATTTT
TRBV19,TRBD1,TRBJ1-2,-,CASSSRDSLGGYGYTF,TGTGCCAGTAGTAGCCGGGACAGCCTAGGAGGGTATGGCTACACCTTC
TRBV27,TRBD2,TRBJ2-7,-,CASSIRTSGRARIIYEQYF,TGTGCCAGCAGTATCCGGACTAGCGGGAGGGCCCGTATCATCTACGAGCAGTACTTC
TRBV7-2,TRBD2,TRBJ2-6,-,CASSSSGTTSGANVLTF,TGTGCCAGCAGCTCTAGCGGGACTACCTCTGGGGCCAACGTCCTGACTTTC
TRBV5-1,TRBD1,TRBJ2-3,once,CASSSGQGGTDTQYF,TGCGCCAGCAGCTCCGGACAGGGTGGGACAGATACGCAGTATTTT
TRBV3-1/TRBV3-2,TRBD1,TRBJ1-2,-,CASSLQGYGYTF,TGTGCCAGCAGCTTACAGGGGTATGGCTACACCTTC
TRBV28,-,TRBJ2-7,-,CASKGSSYEQYF,TGTGCCAGCAAAGGGAGCTCCTACGAGCAGTACTTC
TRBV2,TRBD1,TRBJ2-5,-,CASSGTGEETQYF,TGTGCCAGCAGCGGGACAGGGGAGGAGACCCAGTACTTC
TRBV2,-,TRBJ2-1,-,CASRRTVSNEQFF,TGTGCCAGCAGACGCACGGTTTCCAATGAGCAGTTCTTC
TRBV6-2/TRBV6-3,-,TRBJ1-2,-,CASSYVSGNYGYTF,TGTGCCAGCAGTTACGTTTCAGGGAACTATGGCTACACCTTC
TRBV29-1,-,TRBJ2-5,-,CSVESGGSETQYF,TGCAGCGTTGAATCAGGAGGGTCGGAGACCCAGTACTTC
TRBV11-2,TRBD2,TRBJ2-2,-,CASSQGLAGVGGELFF,TGTGCCAGCAGCCAGGGACTAGCGGGAGTGGGCGGGGAGCTGTTTTTT
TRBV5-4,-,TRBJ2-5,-,CASSFGGARRETQYF,TGTGCCAGCAGCTTTGGGGGGGCGCGTAGGGAGACCCAGTACTTC
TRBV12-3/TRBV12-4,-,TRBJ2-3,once,CASSLASDTQYF,TGTGCCAGCAGTTTAGCCTCCGATACGCAGTATTTT
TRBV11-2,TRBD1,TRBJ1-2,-,CASSRGQGYGYTF,TGTGCCAGCAGCCGAGGACAGGGTTATGGCTACACCTTC
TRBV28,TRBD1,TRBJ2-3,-,CASSSPSGGSTDTQYF,TGTGCCAGCAGTTCGCCCTCAGGGGGTAGCACAGATACGCAGTATTTT
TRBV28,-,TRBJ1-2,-,CASRLRGGYTF,TGTGCCAGCAGGCTCAGGGGTGGCTACACCTTC
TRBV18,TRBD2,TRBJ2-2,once,CASSPLAGGIGGELFF,TGTGCCAGCTCACCACTGGCGGGAGGAATCGGCGGGGAGCTGTTTTTT
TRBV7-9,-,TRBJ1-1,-,CASSLPGYTEAFF,TGTGCCAGCAGCTTGCCAGGGTACACTGAAGCTTTCTTT
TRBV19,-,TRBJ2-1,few,CASSPLSYNEQFF,TGTGCCAGTAGTCCCCTATCCTACAATGAGCAGTTCTTC
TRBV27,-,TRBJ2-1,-,CASSLYASDNEQFF,TGTGCCAGCAGTTTATATGCGAGTGACAATGAGCAGTTCTTC